This T cell receptor beta chain was recovered during a study of cytomegalovirus exposure and HLA in healthy donors. The study, taken as a whole, reports: There was a cluster of highly shared sequence variants that was likely a sequencing artifact.

60 Vbeta and 13 Jbeta primers were used in PCR. Using immunoSEQ multiplex PCR, the repertoire was profiled, and TCRdb retains in-frame clones only, with some absent. The data hold approximately 150,000 clones, with approximately 80% observed a single time. As to this clone: Its specificity is not known.

The CDR3 runs 15 residues. CDR1 is MRHNA and CDR2 is SNTAGT in the germline V gene. Trimming stripped 0 bases from V and 2 bases from J, with 9 bases between. This rearrangement joins TRBV6-4 to TRBJ2-3; D gene uncertain. The sequence came from a woman between 40 and 50 years old in good health and CMV-seropositive. The source material was PBMCs. The CDR3 protein is CASSDSARHTDTQYF. The DNA for the CDR3 is TGTGCCAGCAGTGACTCAGCCAGGCACACAGATACGCAGTATTTT.